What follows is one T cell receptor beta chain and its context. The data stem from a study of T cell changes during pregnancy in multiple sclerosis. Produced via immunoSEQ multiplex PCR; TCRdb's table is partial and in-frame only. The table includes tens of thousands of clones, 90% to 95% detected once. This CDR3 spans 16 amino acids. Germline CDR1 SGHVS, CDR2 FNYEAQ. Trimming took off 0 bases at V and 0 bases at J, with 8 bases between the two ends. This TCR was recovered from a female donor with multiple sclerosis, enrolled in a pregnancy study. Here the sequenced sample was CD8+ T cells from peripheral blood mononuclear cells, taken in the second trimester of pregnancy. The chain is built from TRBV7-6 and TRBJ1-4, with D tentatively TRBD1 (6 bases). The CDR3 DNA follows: TGTGCCAGCAGCTTAGCCTGGACAGCAACTAATGAAAAACTGTTTTTT. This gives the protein CASSLAWTATNEKLFF.